These 28 T cell receptor beta chains were sequenced from one sample in a study of T cell responses to AZD1222 COVID-19 vaccine. The assay was immunoSEQ multiplex PCR, and TCRdb's table has in-frame clones only and misses some. The data show 100,000 to 150,000 clones, 75% to 90% seen once. The input for sequencing was peripheral blood, taken on day 0 of AZD1222 vaccination. Receptor source: an adult in good health.

The chain employs TRBV3-1 (or the pseudogene TRBV3-2) and TRBJ1-5; 7 nucleotides agree with TRBD1. The CDR3 is 17 residues long. V lost 0 bases and J lost 3; bases outside the gene matches: 8. Germline V gene lookup returns CDR1 LGHDT and CDR2 YNNKEL (reference sequence). CDR3: CASSQDPPGQINQPQHF. CDR3 sequence (DNA): TGTGCCAGCAGCCAAGATCCCCCGGGACAGATCAATCAGCCCCAGCATTTT.

There are a few counts of this clone. Other DNA sequences in this sample translate to the same CDR3. J is TRBJ2-6 and V is TRBV14; D is ambiguous. This CDR3 has 15 residues. From germline, CDR1 is SGHDN and CDR2 FVKESK. The V and J ends lost 1 base and 0 bases respectively, with 4 bases between them. The CDR3 sequence: CASSQGSSGANVLTF. The CDR3 DNA reads as TGTGCCAGCAGCCAAGGAAGCTCTGGGGCCAACGTCCTGACTTTC.

This chain uses TRBV10-1 with TRBJ1-5, with TRBD1 matching 9 bases. There are 14 residues in the CDR3. Losses at the gene ends were 8 bases for V and 5 bases for J; bases not matched to a gene: 7. CDR1 and CDR2 (germline): WNHNN, SYGVQD (reference sequence). CDR3 sequence (DNA): TGCGCCAGCCCCGGGACAGGGCATTATCAGCCCCAGCATTTT. It translates to CASPGTGHYQPQHF.

This chain uses TRBV6-5 with TRBJ1-2, with D possibly TRBD1 on 5 matching bases. This CDR3 has 13 amino acids. The germline V gene has CDR1 MNHEY and CDR2 SVGAGI. The V end was cut by 6 bases, the J end by 4 bases, with 12 bases between. CDR3 in amino acids: CASRGRGGYGYTF. The CDR3 DNA reads TGTGCCAGCAGGGGACGGGGAGGCTATGGCTACACCTTC.

This rearrangement joins TRBV7-9 to TRBJ2-1; weak D call: TRBD1 (5 bases). This CDR3 spans 15 amino acids. Trimming cost V 4 bases and J 0 bases, with 10 bases left between them. Germline CDR1 reads SEHNR; CDR2 reads FQNEAQ (reference sequence). The CDR3 loop reads CASSSAGSSYNEQFF. CDR3 in DNA: TGTGCCAGCAGCTCGGCAGGGTCCTCCTACAATGAGCAGTTCTTC. The whole variable domain, filled in from reference TRBV7-9 and TRBJ2-1, reads DTGVSQNPRHKITKRGQNVTFRCDPISEHNRLYWYRQTLGQGPEFLTYFQNEAQLEKSRLLSDRFSAERPKGSFSTLEIQRTEQGDSAMYLCASSSAGSSYNEQFFGPGTRLTVL.

The genes are TRBV5-1 and TRBJ1-1; D is unresolved. CDR3 length: 13 amino acids. CDR1 and CDR2 from the germline V gene are SGHRS and YFSETQ. The V and J ends lost 3 bases and 1 base respectively, with 7 bases between them. CDR3: CASSSGANTEAFF. DNA of the CDR3: TGCGCCAGCAGCTCAGGAGCGAACACTGAAGCTTTCTTT.

This chain joins TRBV6-4 and TRBJ2-2; D remains unclear. Germline CDR1 is MRHNA and CDR2 is SNTAGT. The ends were cut back, 8 bases at V and 5 bases at J, with 12 bases in the middle. The CDR3 contains 13 residues. The CDR3 bases are TGTGCCAGCCCACCCACAGAAACCGGGGAGCTGTTTTTT. Protein product: CASPPTETGELFF.

V gene TRBV27 combines with J gene TRBJ2-7; 8 nucleotides align to TRBD2. This CDR3 is 15 amino acids long. V was pared by 5 bases and J by 3 bases, with 9 bases of the junction left unmatched. Germline V lookup: CDR1 MNHEY, CDR2 SMNVEV (reference sequence). DNA of the CDR3: TGTGCCAGCAGTCTCGGGGGGGCTCTGCTCTACGAGCAGTACTTC. Residues: CASSLGGALLYEQYF.

A single count supports this clone. The rearrangement uses TRBV28 and TRBJ1-3; a weak D match, TRBD1 (6 bases). This CDR3 contains 15 residues. Germline V gives CDR1 MDHEN, CDR2 SYDVKM. Trimming stripped 5 bases from V and 4 bases from J, with 15 bases between. The CDR3, as DNA: TGTGCCAGCAGTCTACAGGGCACTCGAGGAAACACCATATATTTT. It is translated as CASSLQGTRGNTIYF.

This chain links TRBV11-2 with TRBJ1-4; 7 nucleotides line up with TRBD1. CDR3 length: 14 amino acids. Germline trimming cut 1 base from V and 8 bases from J; bases unmatched to any gene: 4. The V gene's germline CDR1 is SGHAT and CDR2 FQNNGV. This chain's CDR3 is CASSLGQGLEKLFF. CDR3 coding DNA: TGTGCCAGCAGCTTAGGACAGGGATTAGAAAAACTGTTTTTT.

Here the CDR3 reads CASSSASNQPQHF. DNA for the CDR3: TGTGCCAGCAGTTCGGCCAGCAATCAGCCCCAGCATTTT. J is TRBJ1-5 and V is TRBV6-6; the D is unclear. The CDR3 is made up of 13 amino acids. Germline assignment: CDR1 MNHNY and CDR2 SVGAGI (reference sequence). Trimming left V 4 bases short and J 1 base short, with 5 bases between.

The chain has TRBV7-3 and TRBJ2-3, with 9 bases aligning to TRBD1. The CDR3 has 16 residues. CDR1 and CDR2 (germline): SGHTA, FQGTGA. Losses at the gene ends were 3 bases for V and 0 bases for J; bases not matched to a gene: 4. CDR3 DNA: TGTGCCAGCAGCTTGATCGGACAGGGGAGCACAGATACGCAGTATTTT. This sequence encodes CASSLIGQGSTDTQYF.

The V and J genes are TRBV19 and TRBJ1-1; D not certain. Trimming pared 3 bases from V and 1 base from J, leaving 9 bases between. Germline V CDR1 and CDR2: LNHDA, SQIVND (reference sequence). This CDR3 is built from 14 residues. In nucleotides, the CDR3 is TGTGCCAGTAGTATTTGGGGTGGGAACACTGAAGCTTTCTTT. It translates to CASSIWGGNTEAFF.

The chain employs TRBV24-1 and TRBJ2-7; 7 nucleotides match TRBD1. V dropped 4 bases and J dropped 5; count of bases not matched to a gene: 4. The CDR3 is made up of 13 amino acids. Germline V gives CDR1 KGHDR, CDR2 SFDVKD. As DNA, the CDR3 is TGTGCCACCAGTGACACTACAGGGGACGAGCAGTACTTC. Protein product: CATSDTTGDEQYF.

V usage is TRBV2 and J usage is TRBJ1-6; weak D call: TRBD1 (5 bases). V was pared by 7 bases and J by 8 bases, with 21 bases between. The CDR3 totals 16 residues. Per germline, CDR1 SNHLY and CDR2 FYNNEI. CDR3 loop: CASTPMRTWGDSPLHF. CDR3 bases: TGTGCCAGCACCCCTATGAGGACATGGGGGGATTCACCCCTCCACTTT. Filled out from reference TRBV2 and TRBJ1-6, the complete variable domain reads EPEVTQTPSHQVTQMGQEVILRCVPISNHLYFYWYRQILGQKVEFLVSFYNNEISEKSEIFDDQFSVERPDGSNFTLKIRSTKLEDSAMYFCASTPMRTWGDSPLHFGNGTRLTVT.

The chain has TRBV7-2 and TRBJ2-2; unclear D gene. Per the germline V gene, CDR1 is SGHTA and CDR2 is FQGNSA. Trimming stripped 5 bases from V and 6 bases from J, with 13 bases between. This CDR3 has 14 residues. The CDR3 reads CASSLTTVAGELFF. The CDR3 nucleotides are TGTGCCAGCAGCCTTACCACGGTCGCCGGGGAGCTGTTTTTT.

This clone showed up just once. The rearrangement uses TRBV9 and TRBJ2-3; D remains ambiguous. Germline V gives CDR1 SGDLS, CDR2 YYNGEE. This CDR3 spans 20 amino acids. Trimming pared 0 bases from V and 2 bases from J, leaving 25 bases between. CDR3 loop: CASSVGPGLWARKDTDTQYF. The CDR3 coding sequence is TGTGCCAGCAGCGTAGGCCCAGGTTTGTGGGCTAGAAAAGACACAGATACGCAGTATTTT.

The chain recombines TRBV13 with TRBJ1-5; unclear D gene. V shed 1 base and J shed 5 bases, with 6 bases lying between them. Germline CDR1 is PRHDT and CDR2 is FYEKMQ (reference sequence). The CDR3 covers 13 residues. The CDR3 DNA is TGTGCCAGCAGCTTAGAAAGGGATCAGCCCCAGCATTTT. This translates into CASSLERDQPQHF.

The gene calls are TRBV5-6 and TRBJ2-7, with TRBD1 identical over 8 bases. This CDR3 region has 14 residues. Losses at the gene ends were 6 bases for V and 0 bases for J; bases not matched to a gene: 5. Germline V gene data show CDR1 as SGHDT and CDR2 as YYEEEE. In nucleotides, the CDR3 is TGTGCCAGCAACGACAGGGGTAGCTCCTACGAGCAGTACTTC. Protein: CASNDRGSSYEQYF.

The chain has TRBV5-4 and TRBJ1-2; 9 positions match TRBD1. Unmatched junction bases numbered 5, after V lost 3 bases and J lost 2 bases. CDR1 is SGHNT and CDR2 is YYREEE in the germline V gene (reference sequence). The CDR3 runs 15 residues. The CDR3 protein is CASSWGQGQNYGYTF. The CDR3 DNA reads TGTGCCAGCAGCTGGGGACAGGGTCAAAACTATGGCTACACCTTC.

CDR3 sequence (DNA): TGTGCCAGCAGTTGGGACAGGGGCACTGAAGCTTTCTTT. The encoded protein is CASSWDRGTEAFF. This chain uses TRBV12-3 or TRBV12-4 with TRBJ1-1; 10 nucleotides align to TRBD1. The V and J ends lost 4 bases and 4 bases, in that order; junction bases with no gene match: 0. The CDR3 sequence is 13 residues long.

The rearrangement joins TRBV18 to TRBJ2-7; D is possibly TRBD1 or TRBD2 (6 bases each). V was trimmed by 3 bases and J by 3 bases, leaving 18 bases between them. CDR3 length: 16 residues. Germline values: CDR1 KGHSH, CDR2 LQKENI. The CDR3 sequence: CASSPGGHLYSYEQYF. The CDR3 DNA follows: TGTGCCAGCTCACCGGGGGGCCACTTGTATAGCTACGAGCAGTACTTC.

This clone occurred a few times. The chain recombines TRBV10-3 with TRBJ2-7; 9 nucleotides align to TRBD1. V lost 6 bases to trimming and J lost 5 bases; unmatched junction nucleotides: 8. The CDR3 is made up of 14 amino acids. In germline, CDR1 is ENHRY, CDR2 SYGVKD. CDR3 coding DNA: TGTGCCATCAGGCCGGGACAGGGTGTAGACGAGCAGTACTTC. Protein sequence: CAIRPGQGVDEQYF.

The chain joins TRBV3-1 (or the pseudogene TRBV3-2) to TRBJ1-2; tentative D call: TRBD1 (6 bases). The CDR3 extends over 13 amino acids. The germline V gene encodes CDR1 LGHDT and CDR2 YNNKEL (reference sequence). Deletions cut 3 bases from V and 4 bases from J, with 9 bases between. The CDR3 sequence: CASSQSTGYGYTF. The CDR3 DNA sequence: TGTGCCAGCAGCCAGTCGACAGGCTATGGCTACACCTTC.

V gene TRBV30 combines with J gene TRBJ1-3; D not resolved. This CDR3 has 12 amino acids. Trimming took 2 bases from V and 4 from J, leaving 6 bases between them. Per germline, CDR1 GTSNPN and CDR2 SVGIG (reference sequence). The CDR3 loop reads CAWSLVGNTIYF. The CDR3 bases are TGTGCCTGGAGTTTAGTCGGAAACACCATATATTTT.

The chain joins TRBV24-1 to TRBJ2-7; TRBD2 is a possible D gene (6 bases). CDR1 and CDR2 from the germline V gene are KGHDR and SFDVKD. Between the trimmed V and J ends, which lost 7 bases and 0 bases, there was a span of 9 bases. The CDR3 runs to 13 residues. Here the CDR3 reads CATSRDSSYEQYF. The CDR3 DNA reads as TGTGCCACCAGCCGGGACTCCTCCTACGAGCAGTACTTC.

This clone was observed a single time. The chain recombines TRBV5-5 with TRBJ2-3, with D possibly matching TRBD2 (6 bases). There are 16 residues in the CDR3. Germline CDR1 is SGHKS and CDR2 is YYEKEE (reference sequence). V lost 2 bases and J 2 bases, leaving 15 bases between the germline ends. As DNA, the CDR3 is TGTGCCAGCAGCTTTCCGGGACTCATAGACACAGATACGCAGTATTTT. Translating gives CASSFPGLIDTDTQYF.

The chain couples TRBV3-1 (or the pseudogene TRBV3-2) to TRBJ2-5; D is perhaps TRBD1 or TRBD2 (5 bases each). The ends were cut back, 7 bases at V and 7 bases at J, with 16 bases in the middle. Germline CDR1 reads LGHDT; CDR2 reads YNNKEL (reference sequence). This CDR3 comprises 13 residues. The chain's CDR3 is CASTWGSTGTQYF. The CDR3 nucleotides are TGTGCCAGCACCTGGGGGTCTACGGGGACCCAGTACTTC.